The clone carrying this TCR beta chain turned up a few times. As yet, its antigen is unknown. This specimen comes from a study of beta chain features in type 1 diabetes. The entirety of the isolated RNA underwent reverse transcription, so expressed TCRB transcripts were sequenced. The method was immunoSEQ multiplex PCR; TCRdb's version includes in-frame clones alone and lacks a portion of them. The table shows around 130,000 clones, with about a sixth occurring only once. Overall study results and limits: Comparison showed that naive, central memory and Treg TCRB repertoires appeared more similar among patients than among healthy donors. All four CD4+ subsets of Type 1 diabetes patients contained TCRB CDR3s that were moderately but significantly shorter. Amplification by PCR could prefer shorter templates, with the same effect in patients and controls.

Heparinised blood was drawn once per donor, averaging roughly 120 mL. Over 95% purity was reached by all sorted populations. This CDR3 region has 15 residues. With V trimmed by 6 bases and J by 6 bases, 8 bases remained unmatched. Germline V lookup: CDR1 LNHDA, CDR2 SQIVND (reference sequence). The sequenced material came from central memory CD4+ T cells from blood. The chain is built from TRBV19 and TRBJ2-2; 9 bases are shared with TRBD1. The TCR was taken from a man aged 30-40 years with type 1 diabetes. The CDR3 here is CASSTGTGLAGELFF. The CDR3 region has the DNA TGTGCCAGTAGCACTGGGACAGGGTTGGCCGGGGAGCTGTTTTTT.